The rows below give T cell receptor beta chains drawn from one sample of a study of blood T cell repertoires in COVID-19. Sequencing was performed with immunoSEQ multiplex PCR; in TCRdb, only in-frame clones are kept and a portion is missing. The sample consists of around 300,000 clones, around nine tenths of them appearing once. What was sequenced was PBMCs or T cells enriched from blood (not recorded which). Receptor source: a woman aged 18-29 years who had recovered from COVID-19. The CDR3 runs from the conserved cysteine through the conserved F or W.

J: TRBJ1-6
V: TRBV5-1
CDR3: CASSAEPLSPLHF

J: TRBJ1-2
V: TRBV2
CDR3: CASIGQGFFYGYTF

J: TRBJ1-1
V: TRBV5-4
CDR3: CASHHLGDTEAFF

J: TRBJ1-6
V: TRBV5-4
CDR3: CASSRDREAYNSPLHF

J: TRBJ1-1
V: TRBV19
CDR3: CASSIDRGRGNTEAFF

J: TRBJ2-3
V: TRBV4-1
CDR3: CASSGPGGSGTDTQYF

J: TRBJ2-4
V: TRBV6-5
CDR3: CASSYRSTKNIQYF

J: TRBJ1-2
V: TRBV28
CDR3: CASSLLRNYGYTF

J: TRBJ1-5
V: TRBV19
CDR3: CASSSAAIRGNQPQHF

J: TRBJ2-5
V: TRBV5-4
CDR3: CASSGRTGEQETQYF

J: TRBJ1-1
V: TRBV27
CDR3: CASSPLGGATEAFF

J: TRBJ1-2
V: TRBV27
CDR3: CASSFRQGEGYTF

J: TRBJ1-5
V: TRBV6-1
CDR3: CASSEFSRPKLNQPQHF

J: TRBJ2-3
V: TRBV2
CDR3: CASSAQGNTDTQYF

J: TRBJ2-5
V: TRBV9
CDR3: CASTGRSQGFIETQYF

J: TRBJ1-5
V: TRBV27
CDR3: CASSLSSGNQPQHF